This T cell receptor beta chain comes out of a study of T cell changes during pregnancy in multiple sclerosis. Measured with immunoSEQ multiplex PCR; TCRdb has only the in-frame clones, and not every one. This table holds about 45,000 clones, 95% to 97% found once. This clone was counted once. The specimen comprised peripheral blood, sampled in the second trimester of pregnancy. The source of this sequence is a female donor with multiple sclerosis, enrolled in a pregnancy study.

The CDR3 nucleotides read TGTGCCAGCAGCTTAGACGGGGAAAAACTGTTTTTT. Amino acid sequence: CASSLDGEKLFF. The chain employs TRBV7-8 and TRBJ1-4, with no clear D. CDR3 length equals 12 residues. Looked up from germline, CDR1 is SGHVS and CDR2 is FQNEAQ. The V end was cut by 1 base, the J end by 8 bases, with 5 bases between.